This T cell receptor beta chain was sequenced during a study of shared clonotypes between healthy human individuals. Cells designated naive CD8 were CD45RO-negative and were positively selected for CCR7, with terminally differentiated effector memory CD45RA+ cells excluded. Clones were sequenced by immunoSEQ multiplex PCR, and TCRdb holds only the in-frame ones, with some missing. This sample yields more than 500,000 clones, of which approximately 96% are seen a single time; over 0.095% belongs to the top ten. There are 13 residues in the CDR3. Germline assignment: CDR1 MRHNA and CDR2 SNTAGT. V was shortened by 2 bases and J by 3 bases, with 7 bases between the two germline ends.

This TCR came from a woman aged 30 to 39 in good health. This chain connects TRBV6-4 to TRBJ1-1; D unclear. The sequenced material came from naive CD8+ T cells sorted from blood. CDR3 in DNA: TGTGCCAGCAGTGACGGGGTCTACACTGAAGCTTTCTTT. This codes for CASSDGVYTEAFF.